This T cell receptor (beta chain) is from a study of blood T cells in healthy people across ages. This clonotype was seen only once. Combining a sample-barcoded 5' primer with a J-beta primer mix, a second PCR ran for about 7 to 12 cycles. All cDNA molecules were each tagged by a template-switch adaptor with 12 random nucleotides. TCRdb itself ran the 5' RACE reads through MiXCR, one entry per CDR3 protein. The sample records roughly 1.7 million distinct CDR3 sequences, roughly a third being singletons. V lost 3 bases, J lost 10 bases, and 14 bases stayed unmatched. There are 15 residues in the CDR3. CDR1 DFQATT and CDR2 SNEGSKA come from the germline V gene (reference sequence).

The V and J genes are TRBV20-1 and TRBJ2-1; TRBD1 matches at 8 bases. This receptor was obtained from a woman aged 25-40 years in good health. The sequenced sample consisted of blood. The chain's CDR3 is CSARSPGQGAYEQFF. The CDR3 DNA follows: TGCAGTGCTAGGTCCCCCGGGCAGGGGGCCTACGAGCAGTTCTTC.